This T cell receptor beta chain was documented in a study of CD8+CD57+ T cells in acquired aplastic anemia. Study in general: The DNA of sorted CD4+ and CD8+ cells averaged approximately 3.2 ug.

This clonotype was observed a few times. Without the conserved terminal phenylalanine or tryptophan, this CDR3 likely stems from a read error. It is unclear where the CDR3 begins or ends on the DNA, so no DNA is shown, and the CDR3 is as TCRdb lists it. Patients picked for sequencing had shown CD8+CD57+ cell expansion detected by flow cytometry. Both TCR beta VDJ combination and CDR3 sequence profiling were carried out. Genomic DNA was the template for this profiling. TCRdb itself ran the reads through MiXCR, one entry per CDR3 protein. The profile shows hundreds of thousands of distinct CDR3 sequences, roughly 82% of them singletons. CDR1 and CDR2 from the germline V gene are SEHNR and FQNEAQ (reference sequence). The CDR3 extends over 13 residues, inclusive of both ends.

V is TRBV7-9 and J is TRBJ1-5; TRBD1 is the table's D call, not checked against the DNA. The sequence was obtained from a human donor with aplastic anemia. The sequencing sample was made of sorted CD4+, CD8+, or CD8+CD57+ T cells (not recorded which) from PBMCs. CDR3 in amino acids: CASSLAGTHGANV.